This TCR beta chain was recorded in a study of T cells in Graves' hyperthyroidism and ophthalmopathy. Each ophthalmopathy patient scored at least 3 on the Clinical Activity Score and at least 4 on NOSPECS grade, with duration under 3 months. Germline V gene lookup returns CDR1 SGHDN and CDR2 FVKESK. There are 12 residues in the CDR3. Trimming shortened V by 2 bases and J by 3 bases, and 5 bases separated the two germline ends. This clonotype came up a few times. Amplified regions were TCR beta CDR3 sequences from RNA transcripts. The TCR CDR3 first-round RT-PCR relied on the HTBI primer set. TCRdb itself ran the multiplex PCR reads through MiXCR, one entry per CDR3 protein. The sample records hundreds of thousands of distinct CDR3 sequences, under 15% being singletons.

The sequence was obtained from a man between 18 and 35 years old with Graves' ophthalmopathy. The sequenced sample was blood. The V and J genes are TRBV14 and TRBJ2-7; no reliable D call. CDR3 loop: CASSQHLYEQYF. In DNA form, the CDR3 reads TGTGCCAGCAGCCAACACCTCTACGAGCAGTACTTC.